The rows below give T cell receptor beta chains drawn from one sample of a study of regulatory T cells in long-lasting Graves disease. TCRdb itself ran the multiplex PCR reads through MiXCR, one entry per CDR3 protein. The sample has over 500,000 distinct CDR3 sequences, roughly 15% seen once. This sample also appeared in a second study, on T cells in Graves' hyperthyroidism and ophthalmopathy.

The sample was peripheral blood mononuclear cells (PBMCs), taken at new diagnosis, from a patient treated with antithyroid drugs. Receptor source: a woman in her thirties with Graves disease. Both conserved end residues are part of each CDR3. D genes are given only for firm matches. Size is stated for part of the rows, as once, few or many counts, or as a class when the clone is expanded.

d_call clone_size j_call v_call cdr3_aa cdr3_nt
- - TRBJ2-7 TRBV29-1 CSALSIYEQYF TGCAGCGCCCTCTCAATATACGAGCAGTACTTC
- few TRBJ2-7 TRBV20-1 CSARRGGYEQYF TGCAGTGCTAGGCGGGGCGGGTACGAGCAGTACTTC
- - TRBJ1-1 TRBV14 CASSQVPSEAFF TGTGCCAGCAGCCAAGTGCCGAGTGAAGCTTTCTTT
- few TRBJ2-2 TRBV7-2 CASSLHRWSTGELFF TGTGCCAGCAGCCTTCATAGGTGGAGCACCGGGGAGCTGTTTTTT
- many TRBJ2-5 TRBV11-1 CASSQDTIQETQYF TGTGCCAGCAGCCAAGACACAATTCAAGAGACCCAGTACTTC
- - TRBJ1-3 TRBV20-1 CSASRAGMSGNTIYF TGCAGTGCTAGTCGAGCAGGGATGTCTGGAAACACCATATATTTT
- many TRBJ1-4 TRBV6-1 CASSGLMNEEKLFF TGTGCCAGCAGTGGGTTAATGAATGAAGAAAAACTGTTTTTT
TRBD1 few TRBJ1-3 TRBV28 CASRGQGFGPIRNTIYF TGTGCCAGCAGGGGACAGGGTTTTGGTCCCATCCGAAACACCATATATTTT
TRBD1 many TRBJ2-3 TRBV2 CASSVGDRRTDTQYF TGTGCCAGCAGTGTGGGGGACAGGCGCACAGATACGCAGTATTTT
TRBD1 few TRBJ2-2 TRBV7-3 CASTGTGGTGELFF TGTGCCAGCACAGGGACAGGGGGCACCGGGGAGCTGTTTTTT
TRBD2 few TRBJ2-1 TRBV19 CACGLAGNEQFF TGTGCCTGTGGACTAGCGGGGAATGAGCAGTTCTTC
- - TRBJ2-5 TRBV5-1 CASSPGDFGQYF TGCGCCAGCAGCCCGGGGGACTTCGGCCAGTACTTC
- few TRBJ2-7 TRBV6-1 CASRHRGGNEQYF TGTGCCAGCAGACACAGGGGAGGCAACGAGCAGTACTTC
TRBD1 many TRBJ1-2 TRBV6-1 CASSEAPEGASYTF TGTGCCAGCAGTGAGGCCCCCGAGGGGGCCTCCTACACCTTC
- few TRBJ1-1 TRBV30 CAWSYEGGTEAFF TGTGCCTGGAGTTATGAGGGGGGCACTGAAGCTTTCTTT
- many TRBJ1-1 TRBV27 CASSGGGVSLNTEAFF TGTGCCAGCAGTGGGGGAGGGGTCAGCTTGAACACTGAAGCTTTCTTT
- many TRBJ1-4 TRBV6-5 CASSYSRGNNEKLFF TGTGCCAGCAGTTACTCGCGGGGTAACAATGAAAAACTGTTTTTT
- many TRBJ2-7 TRBV6-1 CASSEAYSYSYEQYF TGTGCCAGCAGTGAAGCTTACAGTTACTCCTACGAGCAGTACTTC
TRBD1 - TRBJ2-1 TRBV24-1 CATSWTGTGNNEQFF TGTGCCACCAGCTGGACCGGGACAGGGAACAATGAGCAGTTCTTC
- many TRBJ2-1 TRBV12-3/TRBV12-4 CASSQTRAGNEQFF TGTGCCAGCAGTCAGACCCGGGCGGGAAATGAGCAGTTCTTC
- few TRBJ2-7 TRBV7-8 CASSLMKTVEQYF TGTGCCAGCAGCTTAATGAAGACAGTCGAGCAGTACTTC
TRBD2 - TRBJ2-1 TRBV14 CASSPRVAGYEQFF TGTGCCAGCAGCCCCAGGGTAGCGGGCTATGAGCAGTTCTTC
- few TRBJ2-3 TRBV6-1 CASYGGPTDTQYF TGTGCCAGCTATGGCGGGCCCACAGATACGCAGTATTTT
- few TRBJ1-6 TRBV7-9 CASSPGRINSPLHF TGTGCCAGCAGCCCCGGACGCATTAATTCACCCCTCCACTTT
TRBD2 - TRBJ2-7 TRBV7-9 CASSPLLAGYSNSYEQYF TGTGCCAGCAGCCCTCTACTAGCGGGTTATTCCAACTCCTACGAGCAGTACTTC
- few TRBJ2-3 TRBV20-1 CSGDGRTDTQYF TGCAGCGGGGACGGCCGCACAGATACGCAGTATTTT
- few TRBJ2-5 TRBV4-2 CASSQSGEGGQETQYF TGTGCCAGCAGCCAATCGGGGGAAGGTGGGCAAGAGACCCAGTACTTC
TRBD2 - TRBJ2-1 TRBV7-3 CASSFLPAGVGEQFF TGTGCCAGCAGCTTTCTCCCGGCGGGGGTTGGTGAGCAGTTCTTC
- many TRBJ2-1 TRBV20-1 CSARDGLGNEQFF TGCAGTGCTAGAGACGGTCTCGGCAATGAGCAGTTCTTC
- few TRBJ2-7 TRBV5-1 CASTTGEGEQYF TGCGCCAGCACTACAGGGGAGGGCGAGCAGTACTTC
- many TRBJ1-5 TRBV28 CASRNRQGGQPQHF TGTGCCAGCAGAAACAGGCAAGGCGGTCAGCCCCAGCATTTT
- many TRBJ2-5 TRBV20-1 CSAGRTVQETQYF TGCAGTGCGGGGAGGACAGTACAAGAGACCCAGTACTTC
- - TRBJ2-1 TRBV20-1 CSAPLGLLNEQFF TGCAGTGCCCCACTAGGTCTCCTCAATGAGCAGTTCTTC
- few TRBJ2-5 TRBV7-2 CASSFRNVQLRETQYF TGTGCCAGCAGCTTTCGGAACGTACAGTTGAGAGAGACCCAGTACTTC
TRBD1 - TRBJ2-7 TRBV5-6 CASSLAVRQGTRYEQYF TGTGCCAGCAGCTTGGCCGTGAGACAGGGGACACGCTACGAGCAGTACTTC
- - TRBJ2-7 TRBV2 CASTMSGQSYEQYF TGTGCCAGCACCATGTCCGGGCAGTCCTACGAGCAGTACTTC
- many TRBJ1-2 TRBV20-1 CSALEDFYGYTF TGCAGTGCCCTGGAGGATTTCTATGGCTACACCTTC
- few TRBJ2-1 TRBV15 CATSRVTGAGEQFF TGTGCCACCAGCAGAGTGACGGGGGCGGGTGAGCAGTTCTTC
TRBD2 many TRBJ2-2 TRBV7-2 CASSLDSIRASGPSEGTGELFF TGTGCCAGCAGCCTTGATTCTATTCGGGCTAGCGGGCCCTCCGAGGGGACCGGGGAGCTGTTTTTT
- - TRBJ2-7 TRBV19 CASGDSLPPYEQYF TGTGCCAGCGGAGACAGCCTTCCCCCCTACGAGCAGTACTTC
- - TRBJ1-3 TRBV27 CASSLSWKPGNTIYF TGTGCCAGCAGTTTATCGTGGAAACCTGGAAACACCATATATTTT
TRBD1 many TRBJ1-1 TRBV2 CASRSGDRGQTEAFF TGTGCCAGCAGATCGGGGGACAGGGGGCAAACTGAAGCTTTCTTT
- many TRBJ2-7 TRBV28 CASSFRGYSYEQYF TGTGCCAGCAGTTTCCGCGGGTATTCCTACGAACAGTACTTC
- few TRBJ2-6 TRBV7-9 CASSLLQPGSGANVLTF TGTGCCAGCAGCTTACTCCAGCCGGGGTCGGGGGCCAACGTCCTGACTTTC
TRBD1 - TRBJ2-1 TRBV18 CASSPGQAPYNEQFF TGTGCCAGCTCACCGGGACAGGCCCCCTACAATGAGCAGTTCTTC
- - TRBJ1-5 TRBV24-1 CATSDSSGSQTQHF TGTGCCACCAGTGATTCCAGCGGGAGTCAGACCCAGCATTTT
TRBD1 many TRBJ2-3 TRBV7-2 CASSPQGVDTQYF TGTGCCAGCAGTCCCCAGGGGGTCGATACGCAGTATTTT
- many TRBJ2-5 TRBV15 CATSRVKRETQYF TGTGCCACCAGCAGAGTAAAAAGGGAGACCCAGTACTTC
TRBD1 few TRBJ1-1 TRBV5-1 CASRIVPGQGGEAFF TGCGCCAGCAGGATCGTCCCGGGACAGGGTGGTGAAGCTTTCTTT
- - TRBJ2-7 TRBV3-1 CASSQPGPPYEQYF TGTGCCAGCAGCCAACCGGGCCCGCCCTACGAGCAGTACTTC
- - TRBJ1-1 TRBV6-2/TRBV6-3 CASRPPGAVDTEAFF TGTGCCAGCAGGCCCCCGGGGGCTGTGGACACTGAAGCTTTCTTT
- - TRBJ1-1 TRBV19 CASGRGNLGEAFF TGTGCCAGTGGAAGAGGCAATTTAGGGGAAGCTTTCTTT
- many TRBJ1-5 TRBV7-9 CASSVDGNAGPQHF TGTGCCAGCAGCGTCGACGGGAACGCGGGGCCCCAGCATTTT
TRBD1 many TRBJ2-1 TRBV6-5 CASSYFDRGSTEQFF TGTGCCAGCAGTTACTTCGACAGGGGGAGTACTGAGCAGTTCTTC
- few TRBJ2-1 TRBV24-1 CATSGQGREQFF TGTGCCACCAGTGGCCAGGGACGGGAGCAGTTCTTC
TRBD1 - TRBJ1-2 TRBV9 CASSADRDIYGYTF TGTGCCAGCAGCGCGGACAGGGATATCTATGGCTACACCTTC
TRBD2 - TRBJ2-1 TRBV19 CASISGSSYNEQFF TGTGCCAGTATAAGCGGGAGCTCCTACAATGAGCAGTTCTTC
- few TRBJ2-7 TRBV30 CAWEQSSYEQYF TGTGCCTGGGAACAGAGCTCCTACGAGCAGTACTTC